A selection of T cell receptor beta chains follows, all from one sample in a study of shared clonotypes between healthy human individuals. Assay used: immunoSEQ multiplex PCR; TCRdb lists only in-frame clones, some missing. The repertoire holds roughly 1,600,000 clones, with approximately 98.5% as singletons. Sequencing was performed on naive CD4+ T cells sorted from blood. The receptors were gathered from a man in his thirties or forties in good health. Both conserved end residues are part of each CDR3. A D gene is named only where the DNA matches it firmly. Only some rows state a clone size, as once, few, many or a class for expanded clones.

d_call | j_call | clone_size | v_call | cdr3_nt | cdr3_aa
NA | TRBJ2-5 | NA | TRBV11-2 | TGTGCCAGCAGCTTAGAATCCGGGGGTCCGACCCAGTACTTC | CASSLESGGPTQYF
NA | TRBJ2-7 | NA | TRBV6-6 | TGTGCCAGCTCTGGAGGGGGCGAGCAGTACTTC | CASSGGGEQYF
TRBD2 | TRBJ2-5 | NA | TRBV10-3 | TGTGCCATCAGTGACAGCGGGAGTACAGAGACCCAGTACTTC | CAISDSGSTETQYF
TRBD1 | TRBJ2-7 | NA | TRBV5-1 | TGCGCCAGCAGCTTGGTTCAGGGGGTAACCTACGAGCAGTACTTC | CASSLVQGVTYEQYF
NA | TRBJ1-1 | NA | TRBV9 | TGTGCCAGCAGCGTAGGTTCAGGGAAAAACTCTGAAGCTTTCTTT | CASSVGSGKNSEAFF
NA | TRBJ2-7 | NA | TRBV6-1 | TGTGCCAGCAGTGAAGCGCAGGGGCCGTTTGGTGAGCAGTACTTC | CASSEAQGPFGEQYF
TRBD1 | TRBJ1-1 | NA | TRBV9 | TGTGCCAGCAGCGCGACAGGGGGAAACACTGAAGCTTTCTTT | CASSATGGNTEAFF
TRBD1 | TRBJ1-2 | NA | TRBV27 | TGTGCCAGCAGTCCGCTAGGACAGGGGACGAAGGGCTACACCTTC | CASSPLGQGTKGYTF
NA | TRBJ2-2 | NA | TRBV9 | TGTGCCAGCAGCCTAGAGGGCGGAATCTCCACCGGGGAGCTGTTTTTT | CASSLEGGISTGELFF
TRBD1 | TRBJ2-7 | NA | TRBV2 | TGTGCCAGCAGTGAGGACAGGGGGCAGGACGAGCAGTACTTC | CASSEDRGQDEQYF
TRBD2 | TRBJ2-1 | NA | TRBV29-1 | TGCAGCGTTGAAATGGGACTAGTAAATCGTGAGCAGTTCTTC | CSVEMGLVNREQFF
TRBD1 | TRBJ1-3 | NA | TRBV2 | TGTGCCAGCAGTGGTCAGGGGGCCCACAACACCATATATTTT | CASSGQGAHNTIYF
NA | TRBJ1-2 | NA | TRBV28 | TGTGCCAGCAGTGACCCGATGGGGGGCTACACCTTC | CASSDPMGGYTF
NA | TRBJ1-2 | NA | TRBV6-5 | TGTGCCAGCAGTTACCCCCTCGGGGGTGGATATTGGGGCTACACCTTC | CASSYPLGGGYWGYTF
NA | TRBJ1-3 | NA | TRBV4-1 | TGCGCCAGCAGCCAAGATGAGTGGGCAGGCATCGTCCCGGACACCATATATTTT | CASSQDEWAGIVPDTIYF
NA | TRBJ1-5 | NA | TRBV6-5 | TGTGCCAGCAGTCCTCTGGGTAGCAATCAGCCCCAGCATTTT | CASSPLGSNQPQHF
TRBD1 | TRBJ2-2 | NA | TRBV10-3 | TGTGCCATCAACCTACAGGGGCAAGGAACCGGGGAGCTGTTTTTT | CAINLQGQGTGELFF
NA | TRBJ2-1 | NA | TRBV10-1 | TGCGCCAGCAGTGAGAGGGTTGGGGAGCAGTTCTTC | CASSERVGEQFF
TRBD2 | TRBJ2-1 | NA | TRBV27 | TGTGCCAGCAGTTTACGGGGGACTAGCGGGAGGCGGGAAAGGAATGAGCAGTTCTTC | CASSLRGTSGRRERNEQFF
NA | TRBJ2-1 | NA | TRBV5-1 | TGCGCCAGCAGCTTGATGCAGACCAACAATGAGCAGTTCTTC | CASSLMQTNNEQFF
TRBD2 | TRBJ2-3 | once | TRBV10-3 | TGTGCCATCAGTGAGATAGCGGGAGAGATAGATACGCAGTATTTT | CAISEIAGEIDTQYF
NA | TRBJ2-3 | NA | TRBV13 | TGTGCCAGCAGCTTAGGTAATACGCAGTATTTT | CASSLGNTQYF
NA | TRBJ1-1 | few | TRBV29-1 | TGCAGCGTTGAAGGTGACAGTGAAGCTTTCTTT | CSVEGDSEAFF
NA | TRBJ2-1 | NA | TRBV2 | TGTGCCAGCCGCCCGGGAGCGTGGGGATCGGTGGGGCAGTTCTTC | CASRPGAWGSVGQFF
TRBD1 | TRBJ1-1 | once | TRBV6-5 | TGTGCCACAGGAGAGACAGGGACTGAAGCTTTCTTT | CATGETGTEAFF
TRBD1 | TRBJ2-7 | NA | TRBV5-5 | TGTGCCAGCAGCTTCTTTGTTCGGGACAGGGCCTACGAGCAGTACTTC | CASSFFVRDRAYEQYF
NA | TRBJ2-7 | NA | TRBV28 | TGTGCCAGCAGGCCACGGATTTCTTCCTACGAGCAGTACTTC | CASRPRISSYEQYF
TRBD1 | TRBJ2-7 | NA | TRBV4-1 | TGCGCCAGCAGCTCCGGGACAGGGATCTCCTACGAGCAGTACTTC | CASSSGTGISYEQYF
NA | TRBJ2-4 | NA | TRBV21-1 | TGTGCCAGCAGCAAAGGGTTGGACAGCCGCCCCAAAAACATTCAGTACTTC | CASSKGLDSRPKNIQYF